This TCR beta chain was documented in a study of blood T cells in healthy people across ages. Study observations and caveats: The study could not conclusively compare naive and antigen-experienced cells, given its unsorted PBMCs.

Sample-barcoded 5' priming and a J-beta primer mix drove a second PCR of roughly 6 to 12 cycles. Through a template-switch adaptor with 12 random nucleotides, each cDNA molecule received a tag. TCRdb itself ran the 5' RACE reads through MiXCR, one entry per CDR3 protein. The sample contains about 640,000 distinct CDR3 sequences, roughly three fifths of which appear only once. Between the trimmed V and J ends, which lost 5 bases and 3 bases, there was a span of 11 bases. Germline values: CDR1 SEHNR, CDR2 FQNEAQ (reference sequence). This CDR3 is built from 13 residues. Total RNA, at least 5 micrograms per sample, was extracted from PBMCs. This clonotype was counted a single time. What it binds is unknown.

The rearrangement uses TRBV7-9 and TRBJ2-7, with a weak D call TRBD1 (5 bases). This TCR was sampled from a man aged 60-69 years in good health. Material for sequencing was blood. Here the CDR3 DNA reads TGTGCCAGCAGCGACCCCGGACACTACGAGCAGTACTTC. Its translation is CASSDPGHYEQYF.